The 8 T cell receptor beta chains given below trace back to one sample, sequenced in a study of cytomegalovirus exposure and HLA in healthy donors. PCR amplification relied on 60 Vbeta primers (plus 13 Jbeta primers). TCRdb's copy holds only in-frame clones and misses some; the assay was immunoSEQ multiplex PCR. The sample totals approximately 110,000 clones. The sample was PBMCs. The source of these receptors is a man aged 18 to 29 in good health and CMV-seronegative.

V gene TRBV11-1 combines with J gene TRBJ1-3; maybe TRBD1 (5 bases). Germline CDR1 and CDR2: SGHAT and FQDESV (reference sequence). The CDR3 is made up of 15 amino acids. Deletions cut 5 bases from V and 0 bases from J, with 11 bases between. CDR3 nucleotides: TGTGCCAGCAGCCTACAGGTCAGCTCTGGAAACACCATATATTTT. As protein: CASSLQVSSGNTIYF.

This rearrangement joins TRBV6-1 to TRBJ1-1; 10 nucleotides agree with TRBD1. The CDR3 has 17 amino acids. Germline V lookup: CDR1 MNHNS, CDR2 SASEGT. V lost 1 base, J lost 3 bases, and 8 bases stayed unmatched. CDR3 in amino acids: CASSEGWDRGGDTEAFF. The CDR3 DNA sequence: TGTGCCAGCAGTGAAGGTTGGGACAGGGGCGGGGACACTGAAGCTTTCTTT.

This chain joins TRBV2 and TRBJ2-2, with unresolved D. Looked up from germline, CDR1 is SNHLY and CDR2 is FYNNEI. The CDR3 is 15 residues long. Trimming took 7 bases from V and 4 from J, leaving 16 bases between them. This chain's CDR3 is CASKTNLGSTGELFF. Here the CDR3 DNA reads TGTGCCAGCAAAACTAACCTTGGTAGCACCGGGGAGCTGTTTTTT.

This chain links TRBV28 with TRBJ1-1; D unclear. Per germline, CDR1 MDHEN and CDR2 SYDVKM. V lost 5 bases and J 0 bases, leaving 7 bases between the germline ends. This CDR3 spans 13 amino acids. This chain's CDR3 is CASSPTVNTEAFF. CDR3 DNA: TGTGCCAGCAGTCCAACGGTGAACACTGAAGCTTTCTTT.

This clone is labeled medium-sized based on frequency. The chain couples TRBV10-3 to TRBJ2-7, with 7 bases identical to TRBD2. V lost 5 bases to trimming and J lost 9 bases; unmatched junction nucleotides: 13. The CDR3 has 14 amino acids. Germline CDR1 is ENHRY and CDR2 is SYGVKD. The CDR3 DNA sequence: TGTGCCATCAGTCCCCCGGGGGGAGCAATCAGGCAGTACTTC. Translating it yields CAISPPGGAIRQYF.

The genes are TRBV6-5 and TRBJ2-3; the D is unclear. The germline V gene encodes CDR1 MNHEY and CDR2 SVGAGI. Trimming stripped 6 bases from V and 7 bases from J, with 11 bases between. The CDR3 has 12 residues. DNA for the CDR3: TGTGCCAGCAGCCGACCTAGAAATACGCAGTATTTT. Residues: CASSRPRNTQYF.

Here the CDR3 DNA reads TGTGCCAGCAGCTTCACCGACAGGGGAAATGAAAAACTGTTTTTT. Translating gives CASSFTDRGNEKLFF. The chain has TRBV5-6 and TRBJ1-4; 8 bases align to TRBD1. CDR3 length: 15 amino acids. Germline V gene sequence: CDR1 SGHDT, CDR2 YYEEEE. The trim removed 2 bases at V and 5 bases at J, leaving 5 bases unmatched.

This rearrangement joins TRBV27 to TRBJ1-1; TRBD1 aligns across 7 bases. The germline CDR1 and CDR2 sequences are MNHEY and SMNVEV (reference sequence). The ends lost 8 bases at V and 0 bases at J; junction bases unmatched: 27. The CDR3 consists of 21 residues. DNA of the CDR3: TGTGCCAGCCGTCTTTACGCGGACAGGCCGCGCAATACAATCCTGAACACTGAAGCTTTCTTT. Protein sequence: CASRLYADRPRNTILNTEAFF.